One and the same sample provided the 10 T cell receptor beta chains below, sequenced in a study of cytomegalovirus exposure and HLA in healthy donors. Sequencing used immunoSEQ multiplex PCR; TCRdb keeps in-frame clones, though not all of them. The sample includes over 250,000 clones, 80% to 90% seen only once; the top ten take over 0.95%. The sample consisted of PBMCs. These receptors all come from a woman aged 18-29 years in good health and CMV-seronegative.

The V and J genes are TRBV4-1 and TRBJ1-4, with 9 nucleotides matching TRBD1. Trimming at V came to 2 bases and at J to 6 bases, leaving 4 bases not matched to a gene. There are 15 residues in the CDR3. Germline CDR1 and CDR2: MGHRA and YSYEKL. The CDR3 DNA reads TGCGCCAGCAGCCAAAATACAGGGGGCCATGAAAAACTGTTTTTT. Its protein is CASSQNTGGHEKLFF.

The rearrangement joins TRBV19 to TRBJ2-1; 12 bases line up with TRBD2. The CDR3 extends over 18 amino acids. Germline V lookup: CDR1 LNHDA, CDR2 SQIVND (reference sequence). V was pared by 5 bases and J by 0 bases, with 8 bases of the junction left unmatched. Here the CDR3 DNA reads TGTGCCAGTAGTCCAGGGACTAGCGGGTTGAGCTCCTACAATGAGCAGTTCTTC. This codes for CASSPGTSGLSSYNEQFF.

The chain uses TRBV25-1 and TRBJ2-7; maybe TRBD1 (5 bases). This CDR3 region has 15 residues. Trimming took 4 bases from V and 4 from J, leaving 17 bases between them. Germline CDR1 MGHDK, CDR2 SYGVNS. Here the CDR3 reads CASSAQRGSQYEQYF. For the CDR3, the DNA is TGTGCCAGCAGTGCCCAAAGGGGATCCCAATACGAGCAGTACTTC.

The chain joins TRBV6-5 to TRBJ2-7, with D possibly being TRBD1 (5 bases). V lost 0 bases and J lost 3, with 9 bases in between. Per germline, CDR1 MNHEY and CDR2 SVGAGI. The CDR3 runs 14 residues. The chain's CDR3 is CASSYSTDLYEQYF. CDR3 DNA: TGTGCCAGCAGTTACTCGACAGACCTCTACGAGCAGTACTTC.

CDR3 DNA: TGTGCCAGCTCACCTACGGGACAGCAAGATCAGCCCCAGCATTTT. Its protein product is CASSPTGQQDQPQHF. V usage is TRBV18 and J usage is TRBJ1-5; 7 bases map to TRBD1. The CDR3 totals 15 residues. V lost 3 bases, J lost 5 bases, and 7 bases stayed unmatched. CDR1 and CDR2 from the germline V gene are KGHSH and LQKENI.

The V gene is TRBV7-6, the J gene TRBJ1-1, with 8 bases identical to TRBD1. CDR3 length equals 14 residues. The germline V gene encodes CDR1 SGHVS and CDR2 FNYEAQ. Losses at the gene ends were 1 base for V and 4 bases for J; bases not matched to a gene: 2. As DNA, the CDR3 is TGTGCCAGCAGCTTAGGACAGGGGAGCACTGAAGCTTTCTTT. This codes for CASSLGQGSTEAFF.

The rearrangement joins TRBV30 to TRBJ1-6; a weak D match, TRBD1 (5 bases). V was pared by 1 base and J by 14 bases, with 9 bases between. In germline, CDR1 is GTSNPN, CDR2 SVGIG (reference sequence). The length of the CDR3 is 11 residues. CDR3 region: CAWSEGMALHF. In DNA form, the CDR3 reads TGTGCCTGGAGTGAGGGGATGGCCCTCCACTTT.

The chain joins TRBV5-1 to TRBJ2-7; 12 bases match TRBD2. The CDR3 is 14 residues long. V gave up 8 bases and J gave up 0 bases; unmatched junction bases: 3. The germline V gene encodes CDR1 SGHRS and CDR2 YFSETQ. The CDR3 sequence: CASRTSGASYEQYF. Here the CDR3 DNA reads TGCGCCAGTAGGACTAGCGGGGCCTCCTACGAGCAGTACTTC.

The chain combines TRBV27 with TRBJ2-7; no clear D gene. The CDR3 spans 15 residues. From germline, CDR1 is MNHEY and CDR2 SMNVEV (reference sequence). The V end was cut by 1 base, the J end by 2 bases, with 12 bases between. CDR3 in DNA: TGTGCCAGCAGTTTATTCACTACCAAACCCTACGAGCAGTACTTC. It codes for CASSLFTTKPYEQYF.

This clone was observed a few times. V is TRBV5-6 and J is TRBJ1-5; the match to TRBD1 covers 7 bases. CDR1 and CDR2 from the germline V gene are SGHDT and YYEEEE. V lost 4 bases to trimming and J lost 4 bases; unmatched junction nucleotides: 5. CDR3 length: 14 residues. The CDR3 DNA is TGTGCCAGCAGCCTGACAGGGCGGAATCAGCCCCAGCATTTT. It yields the protein CASSLTGRNQPQHF.